This T cell receptor (beta chain) was sequenced during a study of T cell repertoires in cytomegalovirus infection. Overall study: CMV infection and matching HLA type were both indicated by public TCR beta signatures. Study-level points and caveats: Of the TCR beta families, the public ones yielded a cumulative frequency that identified carriers of CMV plus the relevant HLA. There were HLA-C-restricted CMV-specific TCR beta clonotypes dominating the ex vivo response.

In this sample, this clonotype turned up many times. Antigen specificity is unknown. MiXCR, run by TCRdb on the reads, gives a single entry per CDR3 protein. The data contain a few hundred thousand distinct CDR3 sequences, 22% of them singletons. Germline CDR1 reads SGHVS; CDR2 reads FQNEAQ. The CDR3 sequence is 17 residues long. The trim removed 4 bases at V and 4 bases at J, leaving 11 bases unmatched. This sequence was found in a human donor in good health (CMV status not recorded). Some clones in this sample may be carry-over from other donors' samples. V and J are TRBV7-8 and TRBJ2-1; 9 bases align to TRBD1. The sample was CD8+ T cells from PBMCs. The CDR3 here is CASSSPPRDREYNEQFF. CDR3 DNA sequence: TGTGCCAGCAGCTCCCCCCCCCGGGACAGGGAGTACAATGAGCAGTTCTTC. Full variable domain (missing parts from reference TRBV7-8 and TRBJ2-1): GAGVSQSPRYKVAKRGQDVALRCDPISGHVSLFWYQQALGQGPEFLTYFQNEAQLDKSGLPSDRFFAERPEGSVSTLKIQRTQQEDSAVYLCASSSPPRDREYNEQFFGPGTRLTVL.